This T cell receptor (beta chain) emerged from a study of T cell repertoires in cytomegalovirus infection. The study, taken as a whole, reports: Dominating the ex vivo response were TCR beta clonotypes that were CMV-specific and HLA-C-restricted.

This clonotype was observed a few times. Its antigen is undetermined. The CDR3 has 16 residues. Germline-derived CDR1 and CDR2 are SGHVS and FQNEAQ. The junction had 11 bases not matched to a gene; V was cut back by 2 bases and J by 5 bases. One entry per CDR3 protein results from TCRdb running MiXCR on the reads. The repertoire holds 150,000 to 200,000 distinct CDR3 sequences, about 18% seen once, with 20% to 25% in the top ten. The chain combines TRBV7-8 with TRBJ2-5, with 7 bases aligning to TRBD2. This clonotype was sampled from a human donor in good health (CMV status not recorded). Some clones in this sample may be carry-over from other donors' samples. Source material: CD8+ T cells from PBMCs. CDR3 loop: CASSLWGLAEGETQYF. CDR3 bases: TGTGCCAGCAGCTTATGGGGCCTAGCGGAGGGGGAGACCCAGTACTTC.